This T cell receptor beta chain was sequenced for a study of blood T cells in healthy people across ages. Alongside a J-beta primer mix, a sample-barcoded 5' primer served in a second PCR lasting roughly 7 to 11 cycles. TCRdb recomputed calls from the 5' RACE reads with MiXCR, one row per CDR3 protein. The sample records around 1,800,000 distinct CDR3 sequences, more than 35% being singletons. Points from the study as a whole: The fall in TCR beta diversity per million T cells was roughly linear with age.

At least 7 million PBMCs were isolated per sample. In germline, CDR1 is DFQATT, CDR2 SNEGSKA (reference sequence). V lost 5 bases and J 0 bases, leaving 17 bases between the germline ends. This CDR3 has 17 residues. This clonotype was seen more than once but under ten times. No antigen is known for it. Sequencing was performed on blood. The receptor was derived from a human donor in good health. V usage is TRBV20-1 and J usage is TRBJ2-6; D is unclear. The CDR3 loop reads CSAPNGLTGSGANVLTF. The CDR3 coding sequence is TGCAGTGCTCCGAACGGGCTGACGGGCTCTGGGGCCAACGTCCTGACTTTC.